Below, 27 T cell receptor beta chains from the same sample are listed, as sequenced in a study of OX40 agonist ivuxolimab in advanced cancers. Generated by immunoSEQ multiplex PCR, the TCRdb table keeps only in-frame clones and is missing some. Here the sample spans just over 20,000 clones, around nine tenths being singletons. The sequences come from CD4+ or CD8+ T cells sorted from blood, collected in a trial of the OX40 agonist ivuxolimab. Source of these receptors: an adult with an advanced solid tumor such as melanoma, head and neck, liver or kidney cancer.

This clone was counted only a few times. The CDR3 nucleotides read TGTGCCAGCAGCGCCCGGGACAGTTATAATTCACCCCTCCACTTT. The encoded protein is CASSARDSYNSPLHF. The chain joins TRBV7-9 to TRBJ1-6; 7 nucleotides line up with TRBD1. The CDR3 runs 15 residues. V lost 5 bases and J lost 4; bases outside the gene matches: 5. The V gene's germline CDR1 is SEHNR and CDR2 FQNEAQ (reference sequence).

In this sample, this clone turned up once. V and J are TRBV28 and TRBJ1-1; D possibly corresponds to TRBD1 (5 bases). This CDR3 spans 12 amino acids. V lost 3 bases to trimming and J lost 8 bases, with 10 bases between them. The germline V gene encodes CDR1 MDHEN and CDR2 SYDVKM. This chain's CDR3 is CASSFDRLEAFF. As DNA, the CDR3 is TGTGCCAGCAGTTTTGACAGATTAGAAGCTTTCTTT.

J is TRBJ1-1 and V is TRBV12-5; D is perhaps TRBD1 (6 bases). Germline loops: CDR1 LGHNT, CDR2 FRNRAP. CDR3 size: 15 residues. Trimming removed 6 bases at V and 2 bases at J, with 16 bases between. The CDR3 DNA follows: TGTGCTAGTGGGCTGCGGACAGCCAAAAACACTGAAGCTTTCTTT. Protein product: CASGLRTAKNTEAFF.

The J gene is TRBJ2-1, the V gene TRBV13; a weak D match, TRBD1 (6 bases). Trimming stripped 5 bases from V and 3 bases from J, with 14 bases between. There are 15 residues in the CDR3. CDR1 is PRHDT and CDR2 is FYEKMQ in the germline V gene (reference sequence). Here the CDR3 reads CASSTDRQGYNEQFF. The CDR3 DNA sequence: TGTGCCAGCAGCACCGACAGGCAAGGCTACAATGAGCAGTTCTTC.

The chain has TRBV6-5 and TRBJ2-3, with D possibly matching TRBD1 (6 bases). The CDR3 is 13 residues long. Germline lookup yields CDR1 MNHEY and CDR2 SVGAGI. Trimming removed 8 bases from V and 2 bases from J, with 11 bases in between. The chain's CDR3 is CASGGHLTDTQYF. The CDR3 region has the DNA TGTGCCAGCGGGGGACACCTCACAGATACGCAGTATTTT.

The chain combines TRBV11-2 with TRBJ1-2; TRBD1 might be the D (6 bases). The CDR3 consists of 14 residues. CDR1 and CDR2 (germline): SGHAT, FQNNGV. V was trimmed by 2 bases and J by 6 bases, leaving 13 bases between them. The chain's CDR3 is CASSLTAGANGYTF. The DNA for the CDR3 is TGTGCCAGCAGCTTAACTGCAGGGGCGAATGGCTACACCTTC.

The table lists this clone with a few counts. The CDR3 spells CASSLGDTEAFF. The CDR3 nucleotides are TGTGCCAGCAGCTTAGGGGACACTGAAGCTTTCTTT. This sequence joins TRBV11-2 and TRBJ1-1, with D hard to call. V lost 1 base and J 3 bases, leaving 3 bases between the germline ends. The V gene's germline CDR1 is SGHAT and CDR2 FQNNGV. The CDR3 is 12 amino acids.

In this sample, this clone turned up a few times. Other DNA sequences in the same sample also yield this CDR3. The rearrangement links TRBV11-2 to TRBJ2-7; D is unresolved. V lost 1 base, J lost 5 bases, and 3 bases lay in between. Germline values: CDR1 SGHAT, CDR2 FQNNGV. This CDR3 contains 11 residues. This CDR3 is CASSLAHEQYF. The CDR3 DNA reads TGTGCCAGCAGCTTAGCTCACGAGCAGTACTTC.

This clone was seen just once. The chain carries TRBV9 and TRBJ1-1; TRBD1 is a possible D gene (5 bases). Germline V gives CDR1 SGDLS, CDR2 YYNGEE. V lost 2 bases to trimming and J lost 5 bases, with 7 bases between them. This CDR3 has 12 residues. The CDR3 loop is CASSVGGTEAFF. CDR3 DNA sequence: TGTGCCAGCAGCGTGGGGGGGACTGAAGCTTTCTTT.

The rearrangement uses TRBV28 and TRBJ2-7, with a possible D match to TRBD2 (5 bases). This CDR3 contains 13 residues. Germline assignment: CDR1 MDHEN and CDR2 SYDVKM. V dropped 7 bases and J dropped 2 bases, with 12 bases sitting between them. This CDR3 is CASKGEVTYEQYF. In DNA form, the CDR3 reads TGTGCCAGCAAGGGAGAGGTGACCTACGAGCAGTACTTC.

J is TRBJ1-2 and V is TRBV2; no reliable D call. The length of the CDR3 is 15 residues. The V gene's germline CDR1 is SNHLY and CDR2 FYNNEI. The V end was cut by 0 bases, the J end by 2 bases, with 10 bases between. CDR3 DNA: TGTGCCAGCAGTGAAGCCCCCGGGGAGAACTATGGCTACACCTTC. As protein: CASSEAPGENYGYTF.

This sequence joins TRBV7-9 and TRBJ2-7; D is unclear. This CDR3 has 11 residues. The germline V and J ends were trimmed by 3 bases and 4 bases, with 4 bases remaining between them. Germline V gene lookup returns CDR1 SEHNR and CDR2 FQNEAQ (reference sequence). The CDR3 sequence: CASSFSYEQYF. CDR3 nucleotides: TGTGCCAGCAGCTTTTCTTACGAGCAGTACTTC.

The chain carries TRBV6-5 and TRBJ1-4; D gene uncertain. CDR1 MNHEY and CDR2 SVGAGI come from the germline V gene. V lost 1 base to trimming and J lost 6 bases, with 12 bases between them. This CDR3 is built from 15 residues. The CDR3 sequence: CASSYFGDGDEKLFF. For the CDR3, the DNA is TGTGCCAGCAGTTACTTTGGGGATGGGGATGAAAAACTGTTTTTT.

This sequence joins TRBV14 and TRBJ1-2; D call uncertain. Germline V gives CDR1 SGHDN, CDR2 FVKESK. This CDR3 has 14 amino acids. The V and J ends lost 1 base and 2 bases respectively, with 8 bases between them. The CDR3 DNA sequence: TGTGCCAGCAGCCAAGTGGGAGTCAACTATGGCTACACCTTC. Translation: CASSQVGVNYGYTF.

V and J are TRBV9 and TRBJ1-2, with 9 bases identical to TRBD1. The CDR3 consists of 16 residues. In germline, CDR1 is SGDLS, CDR2 YYNGEE. The V and J ends lost 3 bases and 7 bases, in that order; junction bases with no gene match: 13. The DNA of the CDR3 is TGTGCCAGCAGCGCCGGGGACAGGGACGTTTTGCGTGGCTACACCTTC. It encodes CASSAGDRDVLRGYTF. The full variable domain, rest sourced from reference TRBV9 and TRBJ1-2, is DSGVTQTPKHLITATGQRVTLRCSPRSGDLSVYWYQQSLDQGLQFLIQYYNGEERAKGNILERFSAQQFPDLHSELNLSSLELGDSALYFCASSAGDRDVLRGYTFGSGTRLTVV.

The chain carries TRBV6-5 and TRBJ2-7, with D possibly TRBD2 on 6 matching bases. The germline V and J ends were trimmed by 3 bases and 5 bases, with 17 bases remaining between them. Germline lookup yields CDR1 MNHEY and CDR2 SVGAGI. The CDR3 extends over 15 amino acids. The CDR3 DNA follows: TGTGCCAGCAGTTATGGGGCGGCGGGGTACAACGAGCAGTACTTC. Its translation: CASSYGAAGYNEQYF.

The chain uses TRBV7-3 and TRBJ2-3; D is uncertain. Germline V gives CDR1 SGHTA, CDR2 FQGTGA. This CDR3 has 15 residues. The V gene lost 1 base and the J gene lost 6 bases, with 14 bases spanning the gap. CDR3 in DNA: TGTGCCAGCAGCTTAAGTGGGTCGGTGGGGGATACGCAGTATTTT. This sequence encodes CASSLSGSVGDTQYF. The full variable domain, rest sourced from reference TRBV7-3 and TRBJ2-3, is GAGVSQTPSNKVTEKGKYVELRCDPISGHTALYWYRQSLGQGPEFLIYFQGTGAADDSGLPNDRFFAVRPEGSVSTLKIQRTERGDSAVYLCASSLSGSVGDTQYFGPGTRLTVL.

The chain is built from TRBV27 and TRBJ2-1; the D call may be TRBD1 or TRBD2 (5 bases each). The CDR3 runs to 15 residues. Germline V gives CDR1 MNHEY, CDR2 SMNVEV (reference sequence). V was trimmed by 4 bases and J by 4 bases, leaving 14 bases between them. Written as DNA, the CDR3 is TGTGCCAGCAGTTCCGGGGTTGGGGGATACAATGAGCAGTTCTTC. Encoded protein: CASSSGVGGYNEQFF.

The chain links TRBV13 to TRBJ1-2; D gene unclear. V gave up 0 bases and J gave up 6 bases, with 14 bases separating them. The CDR3 sequence is 15 residues long. CDR1 is PRHDT and CDR2 is FYEKMQ in the germline V gene (reference sequence). The CDR3: CASSLGSLHYDGYTF. CDR3 nucleotide sequence: TGTGCCAGCAGCTTAGGTTCCCTTCACTATGATGGCTACACCTTC. Full variable domain (missing parts from reference TRBV13 and TRBJ1-2): AAGVIQSPRHLIKEKRETATLKCYPIPRHDTVYWYQQGPGQDPQFLISFYEKMQSDKGSIPDRFSAQQFSDYHSELNMSSLELGDSALYFCASSLGSLHYDGYTFGSGTRLTVV.

CDR3 protein: CASSPDDRVTSYEQYF. The CDR3 bases are TGTGCCAGCAGCCCCGATGACAGGGTGACCTCCTACGAGCAGTACTTC. The V call is TRBV7-9, the J call TRBJ2-7; 7 bases agree with TRBD1. With 5 bases clipped from V and 0 bases from J, the junction kept 10 bases outside the gene matches. This CDR3 spans 16 amino acids. The V gene's germline CDR1 is SEHNR and CDR2 FQNEAQ (reference sequence).

The chain couples TRBV9 to TRBJ2-3; perhaps TRBD1 as D (6 bases). The CDR3 totals 14 residues. With 3 bases removed from V and 6 bases from J, the gap between germline ends came to 14 bases. The germline gives CDR1 SGDLS, CDR2 YYNGEE. CDR3 nucleotide sequence: TGTGCCAGCAGCGGAGTAAGGGGGATGGATACGCAGTATTTT. Its translation is CASSGVRGMDTQYF.

The V gene is TRBV19, the J gene TRBJ1-1, with D unclear. Between the trimmed V and J ends, which lost 5 bases and 0 bases, there was a span of 10 bases. The CDR3 contains 14 residues. CDR1 and CDR2 (germline): LNHDA, SQIVND (reference sequence). The CDR3 reads CASSERQMNTEAFF. In nucleotides, the CDR3 is TGTGCCAGTAGTGAACGGCAGATGAACACTGAAGCTTTCTTT.

This CDR3 is CASSTDRGNQPQHF. The CDR3 DNA reads as TGTGCCAGCAGTACGGACAGGGGCAATCAGCCCCAGCATTTT. V and J are TRBV6-6 and TRBJ1-5; TRBD1 agrees at 8 bases. Germline V gives CDR1 MNHNY, CDR2 SVGAGI (reference sequence). J gave up 2 bases and V 5 bases, and 2 bases lay outside the gene matches. The CDR3 sequence is 14 residues long.

Here the CDR3 DNA reads TGCGCCAGCAGCCAAGATTTGCCGGAACCGCCTTCTTATGGCTACACCTTC. It encodes CASSQDLPEPPSYGYTF. The chain uses TRBV4-3 and TRBJ1-2, with D hard to call. Trimming stripped 0 bases from V and 5 bases from J, with 19 bases between. CDR1 LGHNA and CDR2 YSLEER come from the germline V gene. The CDR3 spans 17 residues.

The chain has TRBV18 and TRBJ1-2, with a weak D call TRBD1 (5 bases). Germline V gene data show CDR1 as KGHSH and CDR2 as LQKENI. The CDR3 extends over 16 amino acids. Deletions cut 3 bases from V and 4 bases from J, with 18 bases between. CDR3 residues: CASSPRDSSEFYGYTF. In nucleotides, the CDR3 is TGTGCCAGCTCACCCCGGGACTCATCCGAATTCTATGGCTACACCTTC. The full variable domain, in which reference TRBV18 and TRBJ1-2 provide the parts outside the CDR3, is NAGVMQNPRHLVRRRGQEARLRCSPMKGHSHVYWYRQLPEEGLKFMVYLQKENIIDESGMPKERFSAEFPKEGPSILRIQQVVRGDSAAYFCASSPRDSSEFYGYTFGSGTRLTVV.

In nucleotides, the CDR3 is TGTGCCAGCAGCTTAACCTCTAACAATGAGCAGTTCTTC. Its translation is CASSLTSNNEQFF. This sequence joins TRBV7-3 and TRBJ2-1; D unresolved. The CDR3 totals 13 residues. Deletions cut 0 bases from V and 5 bases from J, with 5 bases between. Germline V gene sequence: CDR1 SGHTA, CDR2 FQGTGA.

The rearrangement uses TRBV18 and TRBJ2-7; perhaps TRBD2 as D (6 bases). The CDR3 runs to 16 residues. CDR1 is KGHSH, CDR2 LQKENI, per germline. Trimming removed 3 bases from V and 1 base from J, with 16 bases in between. CDR3 in DNA: TGTGCCAGCTCACCGATGGGTTTGGGGGGTTCCTACGAGCAGTACTTC. Translating gives CASSPMGLGGSYEQYF.